The 6 T cell receptor beta chains below were found in one sample sequenced in a study of Ad26.COV2.S vaccination and SARS-CoV-2 variants. Generated by immunoSEQ multiplex PCR, the TCRdb table keeps only in-frame clones and is missing some. The sample lists about 440,000 clones; around 85% were seen once. Treatment in this sample: some 20 received Ad26.COV2.S at low or high dose, single or two shots; roughly five received placebo; per-sample allocation not given. Day 63 following the first vaccine or placebo injection was when the samples were taken. Specimen: peripheral blood, collected in a trial of Ad26.COV2.S vaccine versus placebo. The receptors shown here come from a person between 18 and 65 years old who received the Ad26.COV2.S COVID-19 vaccine or a placebo.

V usage is TRBV4-3 and J usage is TRBJ2-1; D not resolved. Trimming removed 1 base from V and 6 bases from J, with 10 bases in between. The length of the CDR3 is 14 residues. CDR1 is LGHNA and CDR2 is YSLEER in the germline V gene. DNA of the CDR3: TGCGCCAGCAGCCAAGGTTTACAGATCAATGAGCAGTTCTTC. Encoded protein: CASSQGLQINEQFF.

This chain's CDR3 is CASSSTGMGPYNEQFF. For the CDR3, the DNA is TGTGCCAGCAGCTCTACAGGTATGGGCCCGTACAATGAGCAGTTCTTC. V and J are TRBV5-6 and TRBJ2-1; D is perhaps TRBD1 (5 bases). The CDR3 contains 16 residues. Germline CDR1 is SGHDT and CDR2 is YYEEEE. The germline V and J ends were trimmed by 3 bases and 4 bases, with 17 bases remaining between them.

The chain couples TRBV5-1 to TRBJ2-7, with D possibly matching TRBD2 (6 bases). The CDR3 is 14 residues long. Germline CDR1 and CDR2: SGHRS and YFSETQ. Trimming cost V 0 bases and J 3 bases, with 10 bases left between them. CDR3 residues: CASSLEEGGYEQYF. CDR3 DNA: TGCGCCAGCAGCTTGGAGGAGGGTGGCTACGAGCAGTACTTC.

This clone was detected a few times. In the same sample, other DNA sequences code for this CDR3. The rearrangement links TRBV29-1 to TRBJ2-7; D remains ambiguous. Between the trimmed V and J ends, which lost 4 bases and 1 base, there was a span of 5 bases. The germline gives CDR1 SQVTM, CDR2 ANQGSEA. This CDR3 region has 11 residues. CDR3 sequence: CSVALSYEQYF. The CDR3 DNA follows: TGCAGCGTTGCTCTATCCTACGAGCAGTACTTC.

The chain links TRBV10-3 to TRBJ2-2; D is possibly TRBD2 (6 bases). Deletions cut 0 bases from V and 0 bases from J, with 8 bases between. Germline V CDR1 and CDR2: ENHRY, SYGVKD. This CDR3 has 16 amino acids. CDR3 amino acids: CAISESGGANTGELFF. The CDR3 region has the DNA TGTGCCATCAGTGAGTCGGGAGGCGCGAACACCGGGGAGCTGTTTTTT.

V and J are TRBV28 and TRBJ1-4, with TRBD1 matching 7 bases. V lost 8 bases and J lost 8; bases outside the gene matches: 8. CDR1 is MDHEN and CDR2 is SYDVKM in the germline V gene. This CDR3 contains 13 residues. CDR3: CASVVAGGEKLFF. As DNA, the CDR3 is TGTGCCAGCGTCGTCGCAGGGGGGGAAAAACTGTTTTTT.